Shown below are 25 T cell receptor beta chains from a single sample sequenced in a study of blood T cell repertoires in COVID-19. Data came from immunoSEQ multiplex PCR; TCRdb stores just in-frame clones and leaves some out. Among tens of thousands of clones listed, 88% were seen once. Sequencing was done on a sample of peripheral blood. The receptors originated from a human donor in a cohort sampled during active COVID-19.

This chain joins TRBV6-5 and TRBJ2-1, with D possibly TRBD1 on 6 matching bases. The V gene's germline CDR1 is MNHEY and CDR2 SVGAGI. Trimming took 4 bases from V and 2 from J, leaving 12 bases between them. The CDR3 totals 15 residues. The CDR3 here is CASSLSRGPYNEQFF. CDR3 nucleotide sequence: TGTGCCAGCAGTTTAAGCAGGGGTCCCTACAATGAGCAGTTCTTC.

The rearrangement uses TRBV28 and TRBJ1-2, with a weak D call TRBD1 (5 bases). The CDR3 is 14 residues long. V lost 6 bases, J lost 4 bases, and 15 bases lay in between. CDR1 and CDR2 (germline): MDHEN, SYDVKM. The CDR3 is CASSRAGGLYGYTF. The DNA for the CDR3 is TGTGCCAGCAGCCGGGCGGGGGGACTCTATGGCTACACCTTC.

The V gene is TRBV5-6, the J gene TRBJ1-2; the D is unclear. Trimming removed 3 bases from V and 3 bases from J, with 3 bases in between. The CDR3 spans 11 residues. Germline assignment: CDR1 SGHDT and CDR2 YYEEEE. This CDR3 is CASSSYYGYTF. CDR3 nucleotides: TGTGCCAGCAGCTCCTACTATGGCTACACCTTC.

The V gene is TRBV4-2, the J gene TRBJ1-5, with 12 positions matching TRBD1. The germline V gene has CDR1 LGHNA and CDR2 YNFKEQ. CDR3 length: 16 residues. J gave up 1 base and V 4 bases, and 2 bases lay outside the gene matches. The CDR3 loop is CASSPGQGASNQPQHF. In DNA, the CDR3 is TGTGCCAGCAGCCCGGGACAGGGGGCAAGCAATCAGCCCCAGCATTTT.

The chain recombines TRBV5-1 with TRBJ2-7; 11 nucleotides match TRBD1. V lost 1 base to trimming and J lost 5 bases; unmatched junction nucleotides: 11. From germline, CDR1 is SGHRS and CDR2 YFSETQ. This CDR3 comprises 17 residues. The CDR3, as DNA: TGCGCCAGCAGCTTGCCTCGGACAGGGGGCGGATTAGACGAGCAGTACTTC. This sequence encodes CASSLPRTGGGLDEQYF.

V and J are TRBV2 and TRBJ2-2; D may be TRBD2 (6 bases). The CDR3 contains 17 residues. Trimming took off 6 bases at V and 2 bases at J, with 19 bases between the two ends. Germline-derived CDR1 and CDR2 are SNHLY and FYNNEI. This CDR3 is CASSGRFTGDNTGELFF. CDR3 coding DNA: TGTGCCAGCAGCGGGCGTTTTACGGGGGATAACACCGGGGAGCTGTTTTTT.

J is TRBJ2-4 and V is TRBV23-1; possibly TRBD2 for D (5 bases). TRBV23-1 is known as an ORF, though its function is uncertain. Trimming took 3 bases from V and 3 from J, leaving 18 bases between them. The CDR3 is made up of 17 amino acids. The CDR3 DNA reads TGCGCCAGCAGTCACGATCGAAACTTGGGAGTCAAAAACATTCAGTACTTC. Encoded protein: CASSHDRNLGVKNIQYF.

Written as DNA, the CDR3 is TGTGCCAGCAGTTTATCGGGAGCAGGCTACACCTTC. Its translation is CASSLSGAGYTF. The rearrangement uses TRBV28 and TRBJ1-2, with D unresolved. The CDR3 covers 12 residues. In germline, CDR1 is MDHEN, CDR2 SYDVKM. Trimming pared 1 base from V and 8 bases from J, leaving 8 bases between.

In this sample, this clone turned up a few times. DNA for the CDR3: TGCGCCAGCAGCCAAGAACGGACAGGGGGCCTTCAGCCCCAGCATTTT. This translates into CASSQERTGGLQPQHF. The gene calls are TRBV4-3 and TRBJ1-5; TRBD1 matches 11 bases. Trimming at V came to 0 bases and at J to 6 bases, leaving 4 bases not matched to a gene. Germline CDR1 and CDR2: LGHNA and YSLEER. The CDR3 extends over 16 amino acids.

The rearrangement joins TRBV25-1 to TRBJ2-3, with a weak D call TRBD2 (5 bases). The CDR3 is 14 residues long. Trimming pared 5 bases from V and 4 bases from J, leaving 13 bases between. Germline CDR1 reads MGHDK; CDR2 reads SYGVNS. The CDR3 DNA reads TGTGCCAGCAGTCGGACGGGAACGGCAGATACGCAGTATTTT. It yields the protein CASSRTGTADTQYF.

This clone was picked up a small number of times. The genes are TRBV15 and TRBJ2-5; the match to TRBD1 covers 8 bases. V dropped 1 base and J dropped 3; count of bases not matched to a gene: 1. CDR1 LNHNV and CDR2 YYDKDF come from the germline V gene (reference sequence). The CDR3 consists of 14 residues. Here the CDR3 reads CATSRGQGKETQYF. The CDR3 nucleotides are TGTGCCACCAGCAGAGGACAGGGGAAAGAGACCCAGTACTTC.

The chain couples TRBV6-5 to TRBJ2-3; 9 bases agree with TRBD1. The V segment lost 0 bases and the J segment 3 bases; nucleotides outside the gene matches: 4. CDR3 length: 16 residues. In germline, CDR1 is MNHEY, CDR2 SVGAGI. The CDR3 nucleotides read TGTGCCAGCAGTTACTCGCCGGGACAGGGAACAGATACGCAGTATTTT. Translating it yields CASSYSPGQGTDTQYF.

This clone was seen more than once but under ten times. The CDR3: CASSLLAPSINTGELFF. The CDR3, as DNA: TGCGCCAGCAGCTTGTTAGCCCCAAGCATTAACACCGGGGAGCTGTTTTTT. This sequence joins TRBV5-1 and TRBJ2-2, with D unresolved. Per germline, CDR1 SGHRS and CDR2 YFSETQ. This CDR3 has 17 amino acids. V was cut by 1 base and J by 2 bases, with 15 bases left in between.

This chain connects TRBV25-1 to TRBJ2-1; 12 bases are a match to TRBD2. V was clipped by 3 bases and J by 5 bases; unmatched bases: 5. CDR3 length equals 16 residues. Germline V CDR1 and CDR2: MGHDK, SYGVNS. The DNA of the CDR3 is TGTGCCAGCAGTGAGGGACTAGCGGGTTATCACAATGAGCAGTTCTTC. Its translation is CASSEGLAGYHNEQFF.

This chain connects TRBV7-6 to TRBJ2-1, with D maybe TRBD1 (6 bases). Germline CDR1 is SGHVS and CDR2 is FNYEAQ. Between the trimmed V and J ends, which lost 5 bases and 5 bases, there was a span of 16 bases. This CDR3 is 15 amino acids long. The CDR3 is CASSIEWGRHNEQFF. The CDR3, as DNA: TGTGCCAGCAGCATAGAATGGGGGCGCCACAATGAGCAGTTCTTC. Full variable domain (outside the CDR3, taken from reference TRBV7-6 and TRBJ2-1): GAGVSQSPRYKVTKRGQDVALRCDPISGHVSLYWYRQALGQGPEFLTYFNYEAQQDKSGLPNDRFSAERPEGSISTLTIQRTEQRDSAMYRCASSIEWGRHNEQFFGPGTRLTVL.

The chain's CDR3 is CASREGSFLETEAFF. The CDR3 nucleotides are TGCGCCAGCAGGGAGGGGAGTTTTTTGGAAACTGAAGCTTTCTTT. The chain has TRBV5-1 and TRBJ1-1, with D possibly TRBD1 on 5 matching bases. The CDR3 runs 15 residues. Germline lookup yields CDR1 SGHRS and CDR2 YFSETQ. Trimming shortened V by 5 bases and J by 5 bases, and 19 bases separated the two germline ends.

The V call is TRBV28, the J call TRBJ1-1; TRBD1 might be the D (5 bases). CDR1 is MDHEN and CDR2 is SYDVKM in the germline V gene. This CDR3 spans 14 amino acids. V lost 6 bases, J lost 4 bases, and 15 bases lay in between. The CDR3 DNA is TGTGCCAGCAGCTTACAGGATCGCGCCACTGAAGCTTTCTTT. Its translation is CASSLQDRATEAFF.

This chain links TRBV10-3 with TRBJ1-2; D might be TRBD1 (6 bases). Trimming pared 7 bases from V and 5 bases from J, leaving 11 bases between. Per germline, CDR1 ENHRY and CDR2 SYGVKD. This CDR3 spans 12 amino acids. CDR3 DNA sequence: TGTGCCATCACAGAACAGGGTTATGGCTACACCTTC. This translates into CAITEQGYGYTF.

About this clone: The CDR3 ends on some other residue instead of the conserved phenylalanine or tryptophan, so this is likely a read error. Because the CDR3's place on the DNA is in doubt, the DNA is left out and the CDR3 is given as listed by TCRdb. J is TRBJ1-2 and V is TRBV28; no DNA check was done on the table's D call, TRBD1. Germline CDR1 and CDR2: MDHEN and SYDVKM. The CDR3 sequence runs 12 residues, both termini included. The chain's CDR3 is CASSLIGGGETL.

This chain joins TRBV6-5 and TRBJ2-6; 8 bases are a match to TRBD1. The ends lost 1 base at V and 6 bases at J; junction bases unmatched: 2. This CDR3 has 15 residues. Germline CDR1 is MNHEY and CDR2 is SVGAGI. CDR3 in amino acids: CASSYLQGEANVLTF. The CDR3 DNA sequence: TGTGCCAGCAGTTACTTACAGGGGGAGGCCAACGTCCTGACTTTC.

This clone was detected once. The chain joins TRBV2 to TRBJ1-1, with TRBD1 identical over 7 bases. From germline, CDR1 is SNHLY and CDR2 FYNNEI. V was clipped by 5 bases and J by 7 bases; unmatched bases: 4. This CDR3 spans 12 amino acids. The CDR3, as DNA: TGTGCCAGCAGTCTACAGGGGTATGAAGCTTTCTTT. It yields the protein CASSLQGYEAFF.

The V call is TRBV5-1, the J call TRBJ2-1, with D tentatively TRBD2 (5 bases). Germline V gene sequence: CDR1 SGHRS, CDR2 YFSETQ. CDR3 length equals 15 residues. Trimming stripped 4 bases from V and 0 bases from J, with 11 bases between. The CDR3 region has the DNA TGCGCCAGCAGCAGCTCCGGGAACTCCTACAATGAGCAGTTCTTC. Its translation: CASSSSGNSYNEQFF.

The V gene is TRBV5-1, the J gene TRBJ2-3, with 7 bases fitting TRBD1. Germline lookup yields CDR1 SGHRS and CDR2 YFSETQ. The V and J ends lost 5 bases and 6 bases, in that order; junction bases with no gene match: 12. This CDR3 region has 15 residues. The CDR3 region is CASSLDAYRGDTQYF. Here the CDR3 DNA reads TGCGCCAGCAGTCTCGACGCATACAGGGGCGATACGCAGTATTTT.

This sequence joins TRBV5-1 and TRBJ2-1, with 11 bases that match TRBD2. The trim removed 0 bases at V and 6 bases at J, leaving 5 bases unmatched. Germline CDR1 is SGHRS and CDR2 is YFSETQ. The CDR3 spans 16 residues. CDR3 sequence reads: CASSLVSGRALNEQFF. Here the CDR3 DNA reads TGCGCCAGCAGCTTGGTTAGCGGGAGGGCCCTCAATGAGCAGTTCTTC.

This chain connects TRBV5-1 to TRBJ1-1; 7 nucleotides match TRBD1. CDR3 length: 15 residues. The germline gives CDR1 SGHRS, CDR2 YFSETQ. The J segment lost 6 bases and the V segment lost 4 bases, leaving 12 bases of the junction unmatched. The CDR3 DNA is TGCGCCAGCAGCCCCTTGACAGGGAAGGGGGCTGAAGCTTTCTTT. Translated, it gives CASSPLTGKGAEAFF.